This T cell receptor (beta chain) emerged from a study of blood T cell repertoires in COVID-19. Study overall: T cells, B-cell-depleted T cells, or PBMCs supplied cDNA or gDNA.

As handled by the study authors: Counts of nucleated cells, estimated from reference gene primer amplification, were obtained. Here immunoSEQ multiplex PCR was the method, and the copy in TCRdb shows in-frame clones only, minus some. That table supplies the V and J calls and clone size; D and trimming were determined from the DNA. The sample holds about 140,000 clones, roughly 81% seen once. V dropped 4 bases and J dropped 3; count of bases not matched to a gene: 8. Germline V gene lookup returns CDR1 MNHNS and CDR2 SASEGT. The CDR3 loop spans 16 amino acids. The receptor comes from a woman aged 45-65 years with acute COVID-19. The rearrangement links TRBV6-1 to TRBJ1-5; 8 positions match TRBD1. The sequencing sample was made of PBMCs or T cells enriched from blood (not recorded which). Written as DNA, the CDR3 is TGTGCCAGCAGTGGGGGACAGGTAAGATCCAATCAGCCCCAGCATTTT. This sequence encodes CASSGGQVRSNQPQHF.